This TCR beta chain was obtained from a study of Graves' ophthalmopathy and Graves' hyperthyroidism. Whole-study context: The authors collected peripheral blood at initial diagnosis, before any treatment. Study-wide results and limits: The model predicted ophthalmopathy progression with roughly 70% sensitivity and around 72% specificity.

Amplified material comprised TCR beta CDR3 regions derived from RNA transcripts. A first-round RT-PCR used HTBI primers, followed by a second-round multiplex PCR. TCRdb recomputed calls from the multiplex PCR reads with MiXCR, one row per CDR3 protein. The data show 20,000 to 25,000 distinct CDR3 sequences, with around 50% seen just once and 5% to 8.5% held by the top ten. Notes on this clonotype: Antigen unknown.

J was trimmed by 0 bases and V by 5 bases; bases with no gene match: 5. This CDR3 is 15 amino acids long. Being free of ophthalmopathy for 18 months of follow-up defined stable hyperthyroidism. Someone took the PBMCs out of 8.5 to 10 ml of fresh peripheral blood. The sequencing sample was made of peripheral blood. This receptor was taken from an adult woman with stable Graves' hyperthyroidism. J is TRBJ2-3 and V is TRBV12-3 or TRBV12-4, with TRBD1 matching 7 bases. The CDR3 DNA reads as TGTGCCAGCAGTCCGACAGGGTCTAGCACAGATACGCAGTATTTT. Translation: CASSPTGSSTDTQYF.